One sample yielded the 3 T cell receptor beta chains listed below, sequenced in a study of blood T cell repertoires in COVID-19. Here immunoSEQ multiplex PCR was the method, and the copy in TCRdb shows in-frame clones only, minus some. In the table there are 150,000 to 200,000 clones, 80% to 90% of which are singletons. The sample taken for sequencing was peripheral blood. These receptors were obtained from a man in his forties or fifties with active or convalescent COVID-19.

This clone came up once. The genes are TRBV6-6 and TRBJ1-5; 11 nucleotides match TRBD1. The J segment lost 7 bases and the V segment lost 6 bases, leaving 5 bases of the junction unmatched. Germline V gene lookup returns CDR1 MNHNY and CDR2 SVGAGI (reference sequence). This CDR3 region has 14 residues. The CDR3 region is CASSWDRGKQPQHF. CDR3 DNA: TGTGCCAGCAGCTGGGACAGGGGGAAACAGCCCCAGCATTTT.

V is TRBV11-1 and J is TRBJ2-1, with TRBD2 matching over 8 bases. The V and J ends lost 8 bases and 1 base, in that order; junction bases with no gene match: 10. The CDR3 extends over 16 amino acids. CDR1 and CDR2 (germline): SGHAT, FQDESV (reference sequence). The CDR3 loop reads CASGLYSGISYNEQFF. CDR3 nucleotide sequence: TGTGCCAGCGGCCTTTATAGCGGGATATCCTACAATGAGCAGTTCTTC.

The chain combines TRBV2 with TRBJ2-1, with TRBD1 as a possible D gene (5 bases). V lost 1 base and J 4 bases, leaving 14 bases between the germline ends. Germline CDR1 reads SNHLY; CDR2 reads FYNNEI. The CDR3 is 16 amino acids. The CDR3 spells CASSEEGQGWYNEQFF. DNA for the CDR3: TGTGCCAGCAGTGAAGAAGGGCAGGGTTGGTACAATGAGCAGTTCTTC.